The sequence of this T cell receptor (beta chain) was determined in a study of cytomegalovirus exposure and HLA in healthy donors. The PCR made use of 60 Vbeta and 13 Jbeta primers. Clones were read by immunoSEQ multiplex PCR, and TCRdb kept only the in-frame ones, dropping some. The data contain 95,000 to 150,000 clones, approximately 72% of them seen just once; the ten biggest clones take up under 9.5%. About this clone itself: Its antigen is as yet unknown.

Donors counted as nominally healthy when sampled, yet unrecorded immune exposures were likely. Study-wide results and limits: Specificity of a few CMV-associated chains for CMV antigens was verified in vitro. The availability of immune exposure information extended only to CMV serostatus. Prior analysis indicated that the majority of TCR beta V segments exhibited productivity approximately 90% or approximately 30% of the time.

The clonotype originates from a woman between 50 and 59 years old in good health and CMV-seropositive. The material sequenced was PBMCs.

The CDR3 spells CASSYSIQGASHEQYF. CDR3 DNA: TGTGCCAGCAGTTACTCGATACAGGGGGCTTCGCACGAGCAGTACTTC. V usage is TRBV6-5 and J usage is TRBJ2-7, with TRBD1 identical over 9 bases. CDR1 and CDR2 from the germline V gene are MNHEY and SVGAGI. This CDR3 contains 16 residues. V lost 0 bases and J lost 5; bases outside the gene matches: 8.